One T cell receptor beta chain is described in this entry. Its antigen is not known. The record originates from a study of cytomegalovirus exposure and HLA in healthy donors. Trimming removed 6 bases from V and 0 bases from J; junction bases left unmatched: 7. Germline V gene lookup returns CDR1 SNHLY and CDR2 FYNNEI. The CDR3 has 17 amino acids. Primers included in the PCR were 60 Vbeta and 13 Jbeta primers. Produced via immunoSEQ multiplex PCR; TCRdb's table is partial and in-frame only. The sample has around 130,000 clones; 80% to 85% are singletons. Study outcomes and limitations: Most TCR sequences showed up rarely, but some public TCRs showed up in many donors. Most CMV-associated TCR beta chains were later found to appear HLA-restricted. Differences between HLA loci emerged in a later analysis of TCR association rates, with DRB1 most and HLA-C fewest.

Material for sequencing was PBMCs. This TCR derives from a human donor in good health. The rearrangement uses TRBV2 and TRBJ2-3; 12 bases are a match to TRBD2. DNA of the CDR3: TGTGCCAGCAGGAGGCTAGCGGGGGGGACTAGCACAGATACGCAGTATTTT. Encoded protein: CASRRLAGGTSTDTQYF. The variable domain in full, with the rest retrieved from reference TRBV2 and TRBJ2-3, is EPEVTQTPSHQVTQMGQEVILRCVPISNHLYFYWYRQILGQKVEFLVSFYNNEISEKSEIFDDQFSVERPDGSNFTLKIRSTKLEDSAMYFCASRRLAGGTSTDTQYFGPGTRLTVL.